Sequencing of this TCR beta chain was carried out in a study of beta chain features in type 1 diabetes. Study background: Examination spanned roughly 110 million sorted cells from all samples. Study-wide results and limits: Moderate but significant shortening of TCRB CDR3s was recorded in all four CD4+ subsets from Type 1 diabetes patients. At VDJ recombination sites, type 1 diabetes patients had fewer insertions and more deleted nucleotides.

The table lists this clone with a few counts. What it binds is not known. Investigators reverse transcribed all isolated RNA, so they sequenced expressed TCRB transcripts. Profiled with immunoSEQ multiplex PCR; TCRdb holds only in-frame clones, not every one. The sample lists about 930,000 clones, 15% to 20% occurring once. The CDR3 has 12 residues. V was clipped by 2 bases and J by 6 bases; unmatched bases: 3. Germline V gene data show CDR1 as SQVTM and CDR2 as ANQGSEA. The sequencing sample was made of naive CD4+ T cells from blood. V and J are TRBV29-1 and TRBJ1-1; 7 bases fit TRBD1. This clonotype originated in a woman aged 18-29 years in good health. The CDR3 sequence is CSVELGGSEAFF. The CDR3 region has the DNA TGCAGCGTTGAATTAGGGGGCTCTGAAGCTTTCTTT.